The clone carrying this TCR beta chain was recorded many times. The antigen is undetermined. The entry originates in a study of CD8 T cells in ankylosing spondylitis. Notes on the study in general: From matched ankylosing spondylitis synovial fluid, disease-linked clones were reportedly recovered at significantly enriched levels.

The CDR3 has 16 residues. Germline V gives CDR1 LGHDT, CDR2 YNNKEL (reference sequence). J gave up 4 bases and V 5 bases, and 10 bases lay outside the gene matches. TCRdb re-analysed the 5' RACE reads in MiXCR, keeping a single row per CDR3 protein. The repertoire holds some 130,000 distinct CDR3 sequences, more than 5.5% seen once, with under 15% in the top ten. The chain employs TRBV3-1 and TRBJ2-1; 8 nucleotides line up with TRBD1. The source is a female donor with ankylosing spondylitis or in good health (not recorded which). Sequencing was done on a sample of blood, either unsorted or a sorted T cell fraction (not recorded which). CDR3 in DNA: TGTGCCAGCAGCGAACAAACAGGGGGATGGTACAATGAGCAGTTCTTC. As protein: CASSEQTGGWYNEQFF.